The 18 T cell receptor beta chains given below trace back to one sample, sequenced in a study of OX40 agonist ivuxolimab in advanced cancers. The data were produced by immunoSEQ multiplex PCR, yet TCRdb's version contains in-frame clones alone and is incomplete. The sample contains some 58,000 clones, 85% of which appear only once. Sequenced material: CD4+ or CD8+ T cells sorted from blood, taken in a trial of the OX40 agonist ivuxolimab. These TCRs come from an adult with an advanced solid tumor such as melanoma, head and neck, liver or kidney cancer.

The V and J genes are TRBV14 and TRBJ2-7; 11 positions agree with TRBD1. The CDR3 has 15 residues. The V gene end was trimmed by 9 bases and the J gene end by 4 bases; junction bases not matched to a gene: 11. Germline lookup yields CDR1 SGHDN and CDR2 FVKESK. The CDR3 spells CARSCRDRGDYEQYF. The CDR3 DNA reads TGTGCCAGATCTTGCCGGGACAGGGGGGATTACGAGCAGTACTTC.

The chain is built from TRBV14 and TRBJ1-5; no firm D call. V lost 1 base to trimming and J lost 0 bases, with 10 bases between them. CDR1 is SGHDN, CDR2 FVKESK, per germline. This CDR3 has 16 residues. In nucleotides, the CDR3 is TGTGCCAGCAGCCAAGGACCGCCTTATAGCAATCAGCCCCAGCATTTT. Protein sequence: CASSQGPPYSNQPQHF.

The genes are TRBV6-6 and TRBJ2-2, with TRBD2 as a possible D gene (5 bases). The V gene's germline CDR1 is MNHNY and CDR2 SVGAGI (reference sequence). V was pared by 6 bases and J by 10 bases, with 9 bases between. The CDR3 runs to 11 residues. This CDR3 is CASSSGEELFF. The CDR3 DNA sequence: TGTGCCAGCAGCAGCGGCGAGGAGCTGTTTTTT.

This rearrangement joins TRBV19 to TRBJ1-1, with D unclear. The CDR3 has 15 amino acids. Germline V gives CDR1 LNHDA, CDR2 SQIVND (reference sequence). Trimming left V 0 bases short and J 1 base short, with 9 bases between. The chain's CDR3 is CASSIDLTGNTEAFF. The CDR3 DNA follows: TGTGCCAGTAGTATAGACTTGACGGGGAACACTGAAGCTTTCTTT.

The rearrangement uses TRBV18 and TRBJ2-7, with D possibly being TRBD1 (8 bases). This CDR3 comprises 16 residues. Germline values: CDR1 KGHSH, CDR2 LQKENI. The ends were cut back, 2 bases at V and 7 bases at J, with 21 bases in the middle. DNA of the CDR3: TGTGCCAGCTCACCATTTCCACAGGGGGGGGATGAGGAGCAGTACTTC. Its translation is CASSPFPQGGDEEQYF.

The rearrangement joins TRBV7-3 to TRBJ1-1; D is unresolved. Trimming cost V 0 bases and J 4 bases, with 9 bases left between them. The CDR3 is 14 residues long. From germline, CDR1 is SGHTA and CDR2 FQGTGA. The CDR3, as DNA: TGTGCCAGCAGCTTAACAGGCAGTTTCACTGAAGCTTTCTTT. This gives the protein CASSLTGSFTEAFF.

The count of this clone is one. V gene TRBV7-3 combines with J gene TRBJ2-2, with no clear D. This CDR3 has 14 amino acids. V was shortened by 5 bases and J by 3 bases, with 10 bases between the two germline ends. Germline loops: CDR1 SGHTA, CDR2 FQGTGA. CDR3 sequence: CASSATRYTGELFF. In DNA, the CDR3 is TGTGCCAGCAGCGCGACGAGGTACACCGGGGAGCTGTTTTTT.

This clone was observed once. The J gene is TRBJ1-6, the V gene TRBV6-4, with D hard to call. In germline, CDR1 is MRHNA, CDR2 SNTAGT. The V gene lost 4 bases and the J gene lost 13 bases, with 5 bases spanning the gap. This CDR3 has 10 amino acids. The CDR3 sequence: CASSGAPLHF. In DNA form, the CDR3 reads TGTGCCAGCAGTGGGGCGCCCCTCCACTTT.

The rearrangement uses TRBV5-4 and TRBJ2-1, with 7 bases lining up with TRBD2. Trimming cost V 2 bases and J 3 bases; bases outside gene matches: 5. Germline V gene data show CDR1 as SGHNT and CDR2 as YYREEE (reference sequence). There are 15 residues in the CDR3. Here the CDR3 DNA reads TGTGCCAGCAGCTTTTGGGAGCGGGACTACAATGAGCAGTTCTTC. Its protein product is CASSFWERDYNEQFF.

CDR3 protein: CASSTKTASGNTIYF. The CDR3 DNA is TGTGCCAGCAGTACAAAAACAGCCTCTGGAAACACCATATATTTT. The chain links TRBV6-6 to TRBJ1-3; no clear D. The germline V gene has CDR1 MNHNY and CDR2 SVGAGI (reference sequence). Trimming cost V 5 bases and J 0 bases, with 11 bases left between them. The CDR3 length is 15 residues.

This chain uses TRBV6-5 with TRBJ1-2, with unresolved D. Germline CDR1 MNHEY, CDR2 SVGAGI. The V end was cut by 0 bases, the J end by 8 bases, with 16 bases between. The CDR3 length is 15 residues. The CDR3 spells CASSYSNQVRGGYTF. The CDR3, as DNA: TGTGCCAGCAGTTACTCGAATCAAGTCCGAGGCGGCTACACCTTC.

CDR3: CASSLDGTAYEQYF. The CDR3 nucleotides are TGCGCCAGCAGCTTGGACGGGACAGCCTACGAGCAGTACTTC. This chain connects TRBV5-1 to TRBJ2-5, with 7 bases that match TRBD1. The J call may not be correct, given that the DNA end is closer to TRBJ2-7. The CDR3 is 14 amino acids. In germline, CDR1 is SGHRS, CDR2 YFSETQ.

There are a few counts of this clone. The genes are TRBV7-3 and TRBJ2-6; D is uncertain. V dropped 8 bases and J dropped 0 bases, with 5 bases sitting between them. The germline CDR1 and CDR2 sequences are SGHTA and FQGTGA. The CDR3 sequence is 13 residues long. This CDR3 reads CASGSSGANVLTF. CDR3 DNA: TGTGCCAGCGGGTCCTCTGGGGCCAACGTCCTGACTTTC.

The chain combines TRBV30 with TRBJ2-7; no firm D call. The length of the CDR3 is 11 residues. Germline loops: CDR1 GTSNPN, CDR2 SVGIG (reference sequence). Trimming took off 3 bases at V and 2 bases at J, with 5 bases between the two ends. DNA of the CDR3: TGTGCCTGGAGACAGACCTACGAGCAGTACTTC. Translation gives CAWRQTYEQYF.

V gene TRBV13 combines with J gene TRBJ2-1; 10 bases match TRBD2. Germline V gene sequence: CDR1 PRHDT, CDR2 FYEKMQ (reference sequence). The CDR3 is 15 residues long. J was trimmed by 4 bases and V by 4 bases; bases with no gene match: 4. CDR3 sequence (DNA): TGTGCCAGCAGCTCCGCTAGCGGGAGTTACAATGAGCAGTTCTTC. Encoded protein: CASSSASGSYNEQFF.

CDR3 bases: TGTGCCAGCAGTCTCCCCGGGACAGAACAAGAGACCCAGTACTTC. This codes for CASSLPGTEQETQYF. The chain combines TRBV28 with TRBJ2-5; 7 bases align to TRBD1. The germline V gene encodes CDR1 MDHEN and CDR2 SYDVKM. Losses at the gene ends were 5 bases for V and 2 bases for J; bases not matched to a gene: 8. This CDR3 region has 15 residues. The full variable domain, completed using reference TRBV28 and TRBJ2-5, is DVKVTQSSRYLVKRTGEKVFLECVQDMDHENMFWYRQDPGLGLRLIYFSYDVKMKEKGDIPEGYSVSREKKERFSLILESASTNQTSMYLCASSLPGTEQETQYFGPGTRLLVL.

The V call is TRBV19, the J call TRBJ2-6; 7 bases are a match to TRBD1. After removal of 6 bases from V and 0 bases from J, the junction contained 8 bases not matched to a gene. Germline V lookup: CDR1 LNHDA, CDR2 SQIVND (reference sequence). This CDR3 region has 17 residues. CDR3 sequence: CASRIPTGSSGANVLTF. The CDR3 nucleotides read TGTGCCAGTAGAATTCCGACAGGGAGCTCTGGGGCCAACGTCCTGACTTTC. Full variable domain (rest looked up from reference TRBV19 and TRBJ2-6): DGGITQSPKYLFRKEGQNVTLSCEQNLNHDAMYWYRQDPGQGLRLIYYSQIVNDFQKGDIAEGYSVSREKKESFPLTVTSAQKNPTAFYLCASRIPTGSSGANVLTFGAGSRLTVL.

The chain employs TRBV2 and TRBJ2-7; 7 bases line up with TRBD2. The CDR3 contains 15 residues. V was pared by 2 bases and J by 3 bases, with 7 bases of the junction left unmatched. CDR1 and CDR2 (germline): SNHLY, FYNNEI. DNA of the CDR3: TGTGCCAGCAGTGAACTTCGCGGGAGAATCTACGAGCAGTACTTC. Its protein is CASSELRGRIYEQYF.